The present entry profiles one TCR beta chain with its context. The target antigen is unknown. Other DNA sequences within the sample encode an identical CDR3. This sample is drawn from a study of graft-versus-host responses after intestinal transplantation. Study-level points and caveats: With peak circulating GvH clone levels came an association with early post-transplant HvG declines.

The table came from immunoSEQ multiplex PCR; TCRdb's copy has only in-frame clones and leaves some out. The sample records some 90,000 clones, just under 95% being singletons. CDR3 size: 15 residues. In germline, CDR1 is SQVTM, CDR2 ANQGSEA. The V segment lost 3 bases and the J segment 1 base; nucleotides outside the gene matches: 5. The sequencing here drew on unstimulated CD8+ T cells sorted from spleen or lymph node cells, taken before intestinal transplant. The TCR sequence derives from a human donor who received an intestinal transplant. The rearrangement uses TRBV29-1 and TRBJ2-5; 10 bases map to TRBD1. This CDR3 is CSVDRGQGPQETQYF. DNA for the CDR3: TGCAGCGTTGACCGGGGACAGGGGCCCCAAGAGACCCAGTACTTC.